This T cell receptor beta chain is from a study of CD4 T cells in relation to SARS-CoV-2 and coronaviruses. Across the whole study: ViraFEST: roughly 10-day antigen culture of PBMCs, then TCR beta CDR3 sequencing.

V was pared by 6 bases and J by 10 bases, with 25 bases between. The CDR3 consists of 16 residues. Germline lookup yields CDR1 KGHSH and CDR2 LQKENI. Study-wide points: No donor gave both pre-pandemic and post-infection samples. In around three fifths of donors, memory CD4+ clonotypes crossrecognized SARS-CoV-2 and at least one common cold coronavirus spike.

This clone appeared a single time. Its target is unknown. CEF-cultured naive and memory CD4+ T cell DNA got survey-level sequencing. Clones were sequenced by immunoSEQ multiplex PCR, and TCRdb holds only the in-frame ones, with some missing. The sample has 30,000 to 40,000 clones, 60% to 80% seen once. The sequence was collected from an adult with COVID-19. The rearrangement links TRBV18 to TRBJ2-1; tentative D call: TRBD2 (6 bases). The sequenced sample was memory CD4+ T cells from PBMCs, cultured in vitro. This CDR3 reads CASSQLARAHPQEQFF. CDR3 coding DNA: TGTGCCAGCTCTCAACTAGCCAGGGCCCACCCGCAGGAGCAGTTCTTC.